These 27 T cell receptor beta chains originate from one sample sequenced in a study of regulatory T cells in long-lasting Graves disease. Relying on iRepertoire HTBI primers and Arm-PCR of CDR3 regions, the team built TCR beta libraries. TCRdb recomputed calls from the multiplex PCR reads with MiXCR, one row per CDR3 protein. The table lists about 660,000 distinct CDR3 sequences, 25% to 30% of them singletons, with around 42% in the top ten. Time point reported: persistent/refractory GD, antithyroid drugs over 5 years with positive TRAb. PBMC-derived RNA was used for the TCR library. Material: peripheral blood mononuclear cells (PBMCs), obtained when the disease was refractory, from a patient treated with antithyroid drugs. These receptors originate from a female donor with Graves disease.

The chain combines TRBV5-4 with TRBJ1-2; D is unresolved. Trimming shortened V by 0 bases and J by 7 bases, and 10 bases separated the two germline ends. CDR1 and CDR2 (germline): SGHNT, YYREEE (reference sequence). The CDR3 length is 13 residues. The CDR3: CASSLVGEAGYTF. The CDR3 nucleotides are TGTGCCAGCAGCTTGGTCGGGGAGGCTGGCTACACCTTC.

Note on this clonotype: One end of the junction varies from germline; a read error may be responsible. The V call is TRBV18, the J call TRBJ2-7; no clear D. The CDR3 runs to 15 residues. The germline CDR1 and CDR2 sequences are KGHSH and LQKENI. The CDR3 sequence is CARSPPETEAYEQYF. In DNA, the CDR3 is TGTGCCAGATCACCACCTGAGACCGAAGCCTACGAGCAGTACTTC.

CDR3 sequence: CASGYYYEQYF. The CDR3 DNA is TGTGCTAGTGGTTACTACTACGAGCAGTACTTC. The chain is built from TRBV12-5 and TRBJ2-7, with D hard to call. Germline V gene data show CDR1 as LGHNT and CDR2 as FRNRAP. This CDR3 spans 11 amino acids. The germline V and J ends were trimmed by 4 bases and 3 bases, with 4 bases remaining between them. The full variable domain, with the rest looked up from reference TRBV12-5 and TRBJ2-7, is DARVTQTPRHKVTEMGQEVTMRCQPILGHNTVFWYRQTMMQGLELLAYFRNRAPLDDSGMPKDRFSAEMPDATLATLKIQPSEPRDSAVYFCASGYYYEQYFGPGTRLTVT.

This clonotype has ten or more counts. The chain uses TRBV6-1 and TRBJ1-2, with unresolved D. V gave up 1 base and J gave up 7 bases, with 13 bases separating them. In germline, CDR1 is MNHNS, CDR2 SASEGT. This CDR3 contains 14 residues. The CDR3 here is CASSEGTSAGGYTF. The CDR3 DNA follows: TGTGCCAGCAGTGAAGGGACCTCGGCGGGTGGCTACACCTTC.

This chain uses TRBV20-1 with TRBJ2-7, with TRBD2 identical over 9 bases. The V gene end was trimmed by 3 bases and the J gene end by 2 bases; junction bases not matched to a gene: 5. The CDR3 loop spans 14 amino acids. Germline CDR1 DFQATT, CDR2 SNEGSKA (reference sequence). CDR3 residues: CSASFLAGPYEQYF. As DNA, the CDR3 is TGCAGTGCTAGTTTCCTAGCGGGACCCTACGAGCAGTACTTC.

The gene calls are TRBV14 and TRBJ1-1; D gene uncertain. The CDR3 runs 16 residues. The ends were cut back, 4 bases at V and 0 bases at J, with 15 bases in the middle. Germline CDR1 is SGHDN and CDR2 is FVKESK. The CDR3 DNA is TGTGCCAGCAGCCCCCGCTGGCACGATATGAACACTGAAGCTTTCTTT. Encoded protein: CASSPRWHDMNTEAFF.

Many counts were recorded for this clonotype. This chain joins TRBV27 and TRBJ1-5, with a weak D call TRBD1 (5 bases). Per germline, CDR1 MNHEY and CDR2 SMNVEV (reference sequence). Trimming removed 6 bases from V and 7 bases from J, with 22 bases in between. CDR3 length: 16 amino acids. DNA of the CDR3: TGTGCCAGCAGCCCCGATATCGGGATCCCAGGGCAGCCCCAGCATTTT. Translated, it gives CASSPDIGIPGQPQHF.

The gene calls are TRBV3-1 and TRBJ1-1, with no clear D. Trimming took 1 base from V and 0 from J, leaving 9 bases between them. The germline CDR1 and CDR2 sequences are LGHDT and YNNKEL (reference sequence). The CDR3 loop spans 15 amino acids. CDR3 nucleotides: TGTGCCAGCAGCCAAGGAGGACGCATGAACACTGAAGCTTTCTTT. Its translation: CASSQGGRMNTEAFF.

This clonotype was seen ten or more times. V gene TRBV30 combines with J gene TRBJ2-7; weak D call: TRBD2 (6 bases). The CDR3 spans 14 residues. Germline V gene data show CDR1 as GTSNPN and CDR2 as SVGIG (reference sequence). The V gene lost 3 bases and the J gene lost 6 bases, with 18 bases spanning the gap. The CDR3 nucleotides are TGTGCCTGGAGGCGGGACGGCCCTTCCGCCGAGCAGTACTTC. Translation: CAWRRDGPSAEQYF.

The chain carries TRBV19 and TRBJ1-1; D is ambiguous. V was trimmed by 0 bases and J by 3 bases, leaving 5 bases between them. This CDR3 region has 13 residues. Germline V CDR1 and CDR2: LNHDA, SQIVND (reference sequence). The CDR3 loop reads CASSIERDTEAFF. The CDR3 region has the DNA TGTGCCAGTAGTATAGAAAGGGACACTGAAGCTTTCTTT.

This chain uses TRBV12-3 or TRBV12-4 with TRBJ2-4; D might be TRBD1 (5 bases). The CDR3 has 13 residues. V lost 1 base to trimming and J lost 8 bases, with 9 bases between them. CDR3 amino acids: CASSLGWTYIQYF. The CDR3 DNA sequence: TGTGCCAGCAGTTTAGGATGGACATACATTCAGTACTTC.

Turning to this clonotype: The conserved phenylalanine or tryptophan normally closing the CDR3 is absent here, so this likely arose from a read error. The rearrangement links TRBV6-2 or TRBV6-3 to TRBJ1-2, with D maybe TRBD1 (5 bases). This CDR3 has 16 amino acids. Looked up from germline, CDR1 is MNHEY and CDR2 is SVGEGT. Trimming pared 0 bases from V and 4 bases from J, leaving 15 bases between. The CDR3 region is CASSYSGGVLFYGYTS. CDR3 coding DNA: TGTGCCAGCAGTTACTCTGGAGGGGTGCTCTTCTATGGCTACACCTCC.

This clonotype was found a few times. V usage is TRBV28 and J usage is TRBJ2-1, with D perhaps TRBD2 (5 bases). The germline V gene encodes CDR1 MDHEN and CDR2 SYDVKM. V gave up 8 bases and J gave up 6 bases, with 11 bases separating them. The CDR3 extends over 12 amino acids. CDR3 in amino acids: CASFERSNEQFF. The CDR3 coding sequence is TGTGCCAGCTTCGAGCGGTCCAATGAGCAGTTCTTC.

The rearrangement joins TRBV2 to TRBJ2-2; 10 bases align to TRBD2. The trim removed 6 bases at V and 6 bases at J, leaving 7 bases unmatched. The germline gives CDR1 SNHLY, CDR2 FYNNEI. The CDR3 consists of 15 residues. For the CDR3, the DNA is TGTGCCAGCAGAGAACGAGCGGGAGGGCCCGGGGAGCTGTTTTTT. Protein sequence: CASRERAGGPGELFF.

Details on this clonotype: The junction shows a germline mismatch at one end, possibly a read error. The chain couples TRBV12-3 or TRBV12-4 to TRBJ1-2; the D is unclear. The CDR3 is 13 amino acids. CDR3 sequence: CASSLGGVRGYTF. In DNA, the CDR3 is TGTGCCAGCAGCTTAGGCGGGGTGCGTGGCTACACCTTC.

This clonotype was recorded a few times. This chain joins TRBV6-2 or TRBV6-3 and TRBJ1-1, with D perhaps TRBD1 (5 bases). V gave up 0 bases and J gave up 0 bases, with 11 bases separating them. Germline V gene lookup returns CDR1 MNHEY and CDR2 SVGEGT. The CDR3 sequence is 16 residues long. CDR3 DNA sequence: TGTGCCAGCAGTTACTCGATCTGGGGGTTGAACACTGAAGCTTTCTTT. It yields the protein CASSYSIWGLNTEAFF.

This clonotype was seen at least ten times. The rearrangement joins TRBV10-3 to TRBJ1-1; D remains unclear. With 3 bases removed from V and 1 base from J, the gap between germline ends came to 9 bases. This CDR3 region has 14 residues. CDR1 and CDR2 from the germline V gene are ENHRY and SYGVKD. The CDR3 protein is CAISDDTRNTEAFF. CDR3 nucleotide sequence: TGTGCCATCAGTGATGACACCAGGAACACTGAAGCTTTCTTT.

This clonotype occurred many times. CDR3 coding DNA: TGTGCCAGCAGGGACAGGGTTGAAGAAGGCTACACCTTC. Its translation: CASRDRVEEGYTF. This sequence joins TRBV27 and TRBJ1-2; 8 bases are a match to TRBD1. The length of the CDR3 is 13 residues. The V segment lost 6 bases and the J segment 8 bases; nucleotides outside the gene matches: 8. Germline CDR1 MNHEY, CDR2 SMNVEV (reference sequence).

The V call is TRBV20-1, the J call TRBJ1-3; perhaps TRBD1 as D (6 bases). Trimming took off 0 bases at V and 8 bases at J, with 14 bases between the two ends. This CDR3 contains 14 residues. Germline assignment: CDR1 DFQATT and CDR2 SNEGSKA (reference sequence). CDR3 bases: TGCAGTGCTAGAGATATTATCAGGGGAGACACCATATATTTT. Translating gives CSARDIIRGDTIYF.

This clonotype was recorded a few times. V is TRBV10-3 and J is TRBJ1-5, with unresolved D. Trimming took 7 bases from V and 5 from J, leaving 12 bases between them. The CDR3 loop spans 13 amino acids. CDR1 and CDR2 (germline): ENHRY, SYGVKD. CDR3 amino acids: CAITPDRDQPQHF. The CDR3 DNA reads TGTGCCATCACCCCGGACCGAGATCAGCCCCAGCATTTT.

This clonotype showed up many times. The J gene is TRBJ1-5, the V gene TRBV2, with D uncertain. This CDR3 has 12 residues. Germline CDR1 reads SNHLY; CDR2 reads FYNNEI. V was clipped by 6 bases and J by 5 bases, with 8 bases between them. The CDR3 coding sequence is TGTGCCAGCAGCAATCAGGATCAGCCCCAGCATTTT. Its translation is CASSNQDQPQHF. Full variable domain (outside the CDR3, taken from reference TRBV2 and TRBJ1-5): EPEVTQTPSHQVTQMGQEVILRCVPISNHLYFYWYRQILGQKVEFLVSFYNNEISEKSEIFDDQFSVERPDGSNFTLKIRSTKLEDSAMYFCASSNQDQPQHFGDGTRLSIL.

This clonotype was recorded a few times. The chain links TRBV5-1 to TRBJ1-6; 8 bases agree with TRBD1. Losses at the gene ends were 4 bases for V and 7 bases for J; bases not matched to a gene: 10. Germline V gene sequence: CDR1 SGHRS, CDR2 YFSETQ. The CDR3 extends over 16 amino acids. The CDR3: CASSLLSDRVNSPLHF. CDR3 DNA sequence: TGCGCCAGCAGCCTACTATCGGACAGGGTGAATTCACCCCTCCACTTT.

This clonotype was seen repeatedly, ten times or more. The chain has TRBV6-5 and TRBJ2-7, with 9 bases fitting TRBD2. The germline V gene encodes CDR1 MNHEY and CDR2 SVGAGI. Trimming took 0 bases from V and 0 from J; bases not matched to a gene: 0. This CDR3 spans 15 amino acids. CDR3 in amino acids: CASSYSSGSSYEQYF. Written as DNA, the CDR3 is TGTGCCAGCAGTTACTCTAGCGGGAGCTCCTACGAGCAGTACTTC.

This clonotype was seen a few times. V and J are TRBV6-2 or TRBV6-3 and TRBJ1-4; possibly TRBD1 for D (5 bases). This CDR3 spans 15 amino acids. V was clipped by 2 bases and J by 8 bases, with 15 bases between them. Germline CDR1 is MNHEY and CDR2 is SVGEGT. CDR3 residues: CASSYTVGRGEKLFF. The CDR3 DNA reads as TGTGCCAGCAGTTACACAGTTGGAAGGGGCGAAAAACTGTTTTTT.

This clonotype was counted between two and nine times. The chain couples TRBV5-1 to TRBJ1-1; D is uncertain. Germline V lookup: CDR1 SGHRS, CDR2 YFSETQ. Deletions cut 3 bases from V and 1 base from J, with 7 bases between. The CDR3 extends over 13 amino acids. CDR3 nucleotide sequence: TGCGCCAGCAGCTCCTCGAAGAACACTGAAGCTTTCTTT. This encodes CASSSSKNTEAFF. Together with reference TRBV5-1 and TRBJ1-1, the CDR3 gives the full variable domain: KAGVTQTPRYLIKTRGQQVTLSCSPISGHRSVSWYQQTPGQGLQFLFEYFSETQRNKGNFPGRFSGRQFSNSRSEMNVSTLELGDSALYLCASSSSKNTEAFFGQGTRLTVV.

The chain links TRBV20-1 to TRBJ1-5, with D tentatively TRBD1 (5 bases). Germline lookup yields CDR1 DFQATT and CDR2 SNEGSKA (reference sequence). The V end lost 3 bases, the J end lost 2 bases, and 29 bases lay between the germline ends. The CDR3 extends over 20 amino acids. The CDR3 is CSASRQIGRRETFGNQPQHF. The DNA of the CDR3 is TGCAGTGCTAGCCGACAGATAGGTCGAAGGGAGACGTTTGGCAATCAGCCCCAGCATTTT.

Note on this clonotype: A read error likely explains this, since a far larger clone differs by one base. This chain uses TRBV28 with TRBJ1-4, with 8 bases fitting TRBD1. Germline V gives CDR1 MDHEN, CDR2 SYDVKM. The CDR3 loop spans 14 amino acids. The DNA of the CDR3 is TGTGCCAGCAGCCGGGACAGGAGTAATGAAAAACCGTTTTTT. Encoded protein: CASSRDRSNEKPFF. The entire variable domain, with the rest obtained from reference TRBV28 and TRBJ1-4, is as follows: DVKVTQSSRYLVKRTGEKVFLECVQDMDHENMFWYRQDPGLGLRLIYFSYDVKMKEKGDIPEGYSVSREKKERFSLILESASTNQTSMYLCASSRDRSNEKPFFGSGTQLSVL.